The rows below give T cell receptor beta chains drawn from one sample of a study of T cell changes during pregnancy in multiple sclerosis. Clones were read by immunoSEQ multiplex PCR, and TCRdb kept only the in-frame ones, dropping some. The table has approximately 45,000 clones, around 90% seen once; the top ten hold approximately 0.62%. Sequenced material: CD4+ T cells from peripheral blood mononuclear cells, taken in the first trimester of pregnancy. The receptors come from a female donor with multiple sclerosis, enrolled in a pregnancy study. The CDR3 runs from the conserved cysteine through the conserved F or W. D genes are given only for firm matches. Clone size is stated in some rows and not others, as once, few, many or a class when expanded.

TRBJ2-1 | TRBD2 | . | TRBV6-6 | TGTGCCAGCAGTCAGGGGACTAGCGGGGGGAATGAGCAGTTCTTC | CASSQGTSGGNEQFF
TRBJ2-7 | TRBD2 | once | TRBV6-1 | TGTGCCAGCGGGAGGGCCTACGAGCAGTACTTC | CASGRAYEQYF
TRBJ1-5 | . | once | TRBV2 | TGTGCCAGCAGTGAAGGAGCCGGGGGGGTCAGGAGCAATCAGCCCCAGCATTTT | CASSEGAGGVRSNQPQHF
TRBJ2-4 | . | . | TRBV29-1 | TGCAGCGTTGAAGGCAGAGCGGAGAACATTCAGTACTTC | CSVEGRAENIQYF
TRBJ2-1 | TRBD2 | . | TRBV19 | TGTGCCAGTAGTATACTTACTAGCGGGGCTAATGAGCAGTTCTTC | CASSILTSGANEQFF
TRBJ1-5 | TRBD1 | . | TRBV7-7 | TGTGCTAGCAGCTCATGGGACAGGGGACCCACCCAGGGTCAGCCCCAGCATTTT | CASSSWDRGPTQGQPQHF
TRBJ2-1 | TRBD2 | . | TRBV27 | TGTGCCAGCAGTTTACTAGCGGGAGGGTCCTACAATGAGCAGTTCTTC | CASSLLAGGSYNEQFF
TRBJ2-3 | TRBD2 | . | TRBV4-3 | TGCGCCAGCAGCCAAGTTATGGGACTAGGCCCAGATACGCAGTATTTT | CASSQVMGLGPDTQYF
TRBJ1-5 | . | . | TRBV30 | TGTGCCTGGAGTGTACTAATCCGACGCGAAAATCAGCCCCAGCATTTT | CAWSVLIRRENQPQHF
TRBJ2-4 | TRBD2 | . | TRBV19 | TGTGCCAGTAGTATAGTTGTTTTAGGGCAGGGAGGGAACATTCAGTACTTC | CASSIVVLGQGGNIQYF
TRBJ2-7 | TRBD1 | . | TRBV10-3 | TGTGCCATCAGTGAAGGACAGGGCCCATACGAGCAGTACTTC | CAISEGQGPYEQYF
TRBJ2-1 | TRBD2 | . | TRBV2 | TGTGCCAGCAGGACCGGGACTAGCGGGAGGAATGAGCAGTTCTTC | CASRTGTSGRNEQFF
TRBJ2-2 | TRBD2 | . | TRBV5-1 | TGCGCCAGCAGCTTGGAGGGACTAGTCCGTTACACCGGGGAGCTGTTTTTT | CASSLEGLVRYTGELFF
TRBJ2-1 | TRBD2 | . | TRBV5-1 | TGCGCCAGCAGCCCTCTAGCGGGAGGCTTTTTTGAGCAGTTCTTC | CASSPLAGGFFEQFF
TRBJ2-7 | TRBD1 | once | TRBV5-6 | TGTGCCAGCATCCCGACAGGGGGCTACGAGCAGTACTTC | CASIPTGGYEQYF
TRBJ2-2 | TRBD1 | . | TRBV6-1 | TGTGCCGGCTCAGGACAGGGGGCCGGGGAGCTGTTTTTT | CAGSGQGAGELFF
TRBJ2-5 | . | . | TRBV18 | TGTGCCAGCTCACTCTCAGGGCTGGAGACCCAGTACTTC | CASSLSGLETQYF
TRBJ1-1 | . | . | TRBV6-6 | TGTGCCAGCAGTTACTCGACAGCGAACACTGAAGCTTTCTTT | CASSYSTANTEAFF
TRBJ2-1 | . | few | TRBV6-6 | TGTGCCAGCAGTTACTCCCCGGGTATTTACCCTGAGCAGTTCTTC | CASSYSPGIYPEQFF
TRBJ1-4 | TRBD1 | . | TRBV5-6 | TGTGCCAGCAGCTCCGGACAGGTTCGGGAAAAACTGTTTTTT | CASSSGQVREKLFF
TRBJ2-1 | TRBD2 | . | TRBV12-5 | TGTGCTAGTGGGACTAGCGGGCTTTACAATGAGCAGTTCTTC | CASGTSGLYNEQFF
TRBJ2-1 | . | . | TRBV5-6 | TGTGCCAGCAGCTCTTGGTCGAGCTCCTACAATGAGCAGTTCTTC | CASSSWSSSYNEQFF
TRBJ2-5 | TRBD2 | . | TRBV28 | TGTGCCAGCAGTTTTGGTGGGACTAGCGGGAGCGGGACCCAGTACTTC | CASSFGGTSGSGTQYF